This T cell receptor (beta chain) was observed in a study of cytomegalovirus exposure and HLA in healthy donors. Study-wide findings and caveats: Listed as cytomegalovirus-associated were 170 or so TCR beta chains.

Produced via immunoSEQ multiplex PCR; TCRdb's table is partial and in-frame only. The profile shows fewer than 120,000 clones, approximately 89% of them singletons. Turning to this clone: No antigen is known for it.

V trimming: 6 bases; J trimming: 0 bases; junction bases outside the gene matches: 4. This CDR3 spans 15 amino acids. CDR1 and CDR2 (germline): LGHNA, YSLEER. The receptor was isolated from a woman aged 18-30 years in good health and CMV-seronegative. The sequencing sample was made of PBMCs. This chain links TRBV4-3 with TRBJ2-2; 7 nucleotides agree with TRBD2. CDR3 bases: TGCGCCAGCAGATCAGCGGGGACGAACACCGGGGAGCTGTTTTTT. Amino acids: CASRSAGTNTGELFF.